One and the same sample provided the 22 T cell receptor beta chains below, sequenced in a study of T cells in Graves' hyperthyroidism and ophthalmopathy. Amplification of TCR beta CDR3 regions was performed using RNA transcripts as template. A first-round RT-PCR of the TCR CDR3 used the HTBI primer set. TCRdb fed the multiplex PCR reads into MiXCR, producing one record per CDR3 protein. The table has hundreds of thousands of distinct CDR3 sequences, roughly 13% seen once. Sequenced material: blood. The receptors here all came from a woman younger than 45 with Graves' hyperthyroidism that later progressed to Graves' ophthalmopathy.

The sample holds a few counts of this clonotype. The J gene is TRBJ2-7, the V gene TRBV5-1; 9 nucleotides agree with TRBD1. Germline-derived CDR1 and CDR2 are SGHRS and YFSETQ. The CDR3 sequence is 17 residues long. The junction had 15 bases not matched to a gene; V was cut back by 4 bases and J by 4 bases. Here the CDR3 reads CASSPRHGTGNKYEQYF. CDR3 in DNA: TGCGCCAGCAGCCCGCGACACGGGACAGGGAACAAGTACGAGCAGTACTTC.

This clonotype was found many times. The chain uses TRBV3-1 and TRBJ1-2, with D maybe TRBD1 (5 bases). Trimming took off 1 base at V and 7 bases at J, with 19 bases between the two ends. CDR1 is LGHDT, CDR2 YNNKEL, per germline (reference sequence). CDR3 size: 16 residues. CDR3 loop: CASSQGSAQGRFGYTF. CDR3 DNA sequence: TGTGCCAGCAGCCAAGGGTCTGCGCAGGGCAGATTTGGCTACACCTTC. Combining the CDR3 with reference TRBV3-1 and TRBJ1-2 gives the whole variable domain DTAVSQTPKYLVTQMGNDKSIKCEQNLGHDTMYWYKQDSKKFLKIMFSYNNKELIINETVPNRFSPKSPDKAHLNLHINSLELGDSAVYFCASSQGSAQGRFGYTFGSGTRLTVV.

This clonotype has a count of ten or more. The chain has TRBV28 and TRBJ2-7; 13 bases are a match to TRBD2. The CDR3 spans 15 residues. CDR1 is MDHEN, CDR2 SYDVKM, per germline. The V segment lost 6 bases and the J segment 7 bases; nucleotides outside the gene matches: 9. CDR3 amino acids: CASSPLLAGGREQYF. The CDR3 bases are TGTGCCAGCAGCCCCCTACTAGCGGGAGGGCGTGAGCAGTACTTC.

This clonotype was seen only a few times. The CDR3 DNA sequence: TGTGCCAGCAGTCAACCGGGACAGGGGAACTACGAGCAGTACTTC. It specifies CASSQPGQGNYEQYF. The V call is TRBV27, the J call TRBJ2-7, with 10 bases aligning to TRBD1. Trimming removed 5 bases from V and 3 bases from J; junction bases left unmatched: 7. CDR1 MNHEY and CDR2 SMNVEV come from the germline V gene (reference sequence). The CDR3 is 15 amino acids.

This clonotype was observed many times. The chain employs TRBV12-3 or TRBV12-4 and TRBJ2-7; 7 bases align to TRBD2. This CDR3 has 15 amino acids. V lost 6 bases, J lost 5 bases, and 13 bases stayed unmatched. The CDR3 sequence is CASRPSSGTVHEQYF. Here the CDR3 DNA reads TGTGCCAGCAGGCCCTCTAGCGGTACCGTTCACGAGCAGTACTTC.

This chain uses TRBV2 with TRBJ1-5; 10 nucleotides align to TRBD1. Trimming took 6 bases from V and 6 from J; bases not matched to a gene: 8. Germline values: CDR1 SNHLY, CDR2 FYNNEI. The CDR3 length is 15 residues. The CDR3 protein is CASSPATGGGQPQHF. The CDR3 bases are TGTGCCAGCAGCCCGGCGACAGGGGGCGGTCAGCCCCAGCATTTT.

The J gene is TRBJ1-1, the V gene TRBV5-1, with D perhaps TRBD1 (5 bases). V dropped 0 bases and J dropped 2 bases, with 14 bases sitting between them. The CDR3 consists of 16 residues. CDR1 is SGHRS and CDR2 is YFSETQ in the germline V gene. The CDR3 DNA sequence: TGCGCCAGCAGCTTGGGTTCCTCAGGGTTAAACACTGAAGCTTTCTTT. Translating gives CASSLGSSGLNTEAFF.

This clonotype was seen at least ten times. The DNA of the CDR3 is TGTGCCAGCAATGTAGCGGGAGGGCGGAATGAGCAGTTCTTC. It specifies CASNVAGGRNEQFF. The chain employs TRBV9 and TRBJ2-1; the match to TRBD2 covers 11 bases. The CDR3 spans 14 residues. V was pared by 6 bases and J by 7 bases, with 6 bases of the junction left unmatched. Germline CDR1 SGDLS, CDR2 YYNGEE.

V gene TRBV6-1 combines with J gene TRBJ1-5; possible D gene TRBD1, 6 bases. The CDR3 has 15 amino acids. Trimming removed 8 bases from V and 0 bases from J, with 14 bases in between. CDR1 MNHNS and CDR2 SASEGT come from the germline V gene. For the CDR3, the DNA is TGTGCCAGCCCCGCTAGGGGGAATAGCAATCAGCCCCAGCATTTT. Amino acids: CASPARGNSNQPQHF.

Ten or more counts support this clonotype. The J gene is TRBJ1-1, the V gene TRBV5-5; D is undetermined. Germline CDR1 SGHKS, CDR2 YYEKEE (reference sequence). The V gene lost 2 bases and the J gene lost 5 bases, with 10 bases spanning the gap. This CDR3 contains 13 residues. Written as DNA, the CDR3 is TGTGCCAGCAGCTTAGTGGGGAAAACTGAAGCTTTCTTT. Amino acids: CASSLVGKTEAFF.

At least ten counts were recorded for this clonotype. The chain carries TRBV3-1 and TRBJ1-1; no clear D gene. Germline assignment: CDR1 LGHDT and CDR2 YNNKEL (reference sequence). V was pared by 1 base and J by 8 bases, with 5 bases between. This CDR3 has 11 amino acids. The CDR3 nucleotides are TGTGCCAGCAGCCAAGGAACGGAAGCTTTCTTT. It specifies CASSQGTEAFF.

This clonotype was seen many times. This chain's CDR3 is CASRKDRGADSPLHF. The CDR3 bases are TGTGCCAGCAGAAAAGACAGGGGCGCCGATTCACCCCTCCACTTT. The gene calls are TRBV2 and TRBJ1-6; 8 nucleotides agree with TRBD1. The J segment lost 8 bases and the V segment lost 6 bases, leaving 9 bases of the junction unmatched. Germline V gives CDR1 SNHLY, CDR2 FYNNEI. CDR3 length: 15 residues.

V usage is TRBV12-3 or TRBV12-4 and J usage is TRBJ1-4, with 9 positions matching TRBD1. This CDR3 region has 14 residues. Trimming at V came to 7 bases and at J to 7 bases, leaving 7 bases not matched to a gene. The CDR3 here is CASKQGAGSEKLFF. The CDR3 region has the DNA TGTGCCAGCAAACAGGGGGCCGGGAGTGAAAAACTGTTTTTT.

This clonotype was counted many times. This chain joins TRBV24-1 and TRBJ2-3; TRBD1 aligns across 9 bases. V shed 12 bases, J shed 2 bases, and the junction held 5 bases outside the gene matches. In germline, CDR1 is KGHDR, CDR2 SFDVKD. This CDR3 contains 13 residues. The CDR3 loop reads CAARDRDTDTQYF. The CDR3 DNA sequence: TGTGCCGCTCGGGACAGGGACACAGATACGCAGTATTTT.

In this sample, this clonotype turned up many times. CDR3 protein: CAISSSYEQYF. CDR3 in DNA: TGTGCCATCAGCAGCTCTTACGAGCAGTACTTC. The genes are TRBV10-3 and TRBJ2-7, with D uncertain. CDR1 and CDR2 from the germline V gene are ENHRY and SYGVKD. The CDR3 has 11 amino acids. Trimming stripped 6 bases from V and 4 bases from J, with 7 bases between.

In its sample, this clonotype was seen many times. The chain recombines TRBV28 with TRBJ1-2; 8 nucleotides line up with TRBD1. V was pared by 5 bases and J by 5 bases, with 10 bases of the junction left unmatched. The CDR3 loop spans 15 amino acids. Germline V gene data show CDR1 as MDHEN and CDR2 as SYDVKM. CDR3 loop: CASSPVGQGSYGYTF. CDR3 DNA: TGTGCCAGCAGTCCTGTCGGACAGGGCTCTTATGGCTACACCTTC.

The rearrangement joins TRBV30 to TRBJ2-7; D unclear. V gave up 1 base and J gave up 2 bases, with 12 bases separating them. This CDR3 is built from 14 residues. CDR1 is GTSNPN, CDR2 SVGIG, per germline (reference sequence). The CDR3 DNA reads as TGTGCCTGGAGTGGGGCTAGACAAACCTACGAGCAGTACTTC. This codes for CAWSGARQTYEQYF.

The J gene is TRBJ2-1, the V gene TRBV10-1; 12 bases match TRBD2. The CDR3 loop spans 18 amino acids. The germline CDR1 and CDR2 sequences are WNHNN and SYGVQD (reference sequence). The junction had 17 bases not matched to a gene; V was cut back by 8 bases and J by 6 bases. CDR3 nucleotides: TGCGCCAGCGGGGACAGGGCGCTAGCGGGAGGGCCGGGCAATGAGCAGTTCTTC. Protein sequence: CASGDRALAGGPGNEQFF.

There are a few counts of this clonotype. The chain links TRBV19 to TRBJ1-5; D is unclear. The CDR3 consists of 12 residues. V shed 6 bases and J shed 4 bases, with 7 bases lying between them. CDR1 is LNHDA, CDR2 SQIVND, per germline (reference sequence). The CDR3 sequence is CASSTFNQPQHF. Written as DNA, the CDR3 is TGTGCCAGTAGCACCTTTAATCAGCCCCAGCATTTT.

In this sample, this clonotype turned up many times. This chain links TRBV3-1 with TRBJ2-1; 10 bases map to TRBD2. This CDR3 region has 15 residues. Trimming took 0 bases from V and 6 from J; bases not matched to a gene: 2. Germline lookup yields CDR1 LGHDT and CDR2 YNNKEL (reference sequence). CDR3 DNA sequence: TGTGCCAGCAGCCAAGATCTAGCGGGAGCCAATGAGCAGTTCTTC. Translation: CASSQDLAGANEQFF.

The sample holds many counts of this clonotype. The chain links TRBV28 to TRBJ1-3; 10 bases are a match to TRBD1. V trimming: 5 bases; J trimming: 4 bases; junction bases outside the gene matches: 5. This CDR3 has 15 residues. CDR1 is MDHEN and CDR2 is SYDVKM in the germline V gene. The CDR3 is CASSPDRGYGNTIYF. DNA for the CDR3: TGTGCCAGCAGTCCGGACAGGGGGTACGGAAACACCATATATTTT.

This clonotype has ten or more counts. The V gene is TRBV20-1, the J gene TRBJ1-6, with D possibly TRBD1 on 5 matching bases. CDR1 DFQATT and CDR2 SNEGSKA come from the germline V gene (reference sequence). CDR3 length: 14 amino acids. V shed 3 bases and J shed 6 bases, with 12 bases lying between them. The CDR3 coding sequence is TGCAGTGCTAGGAGGCAGGGAAGTAATTCACCCCTCCACTTT. Translated: CSARRQGSNSPLHF.